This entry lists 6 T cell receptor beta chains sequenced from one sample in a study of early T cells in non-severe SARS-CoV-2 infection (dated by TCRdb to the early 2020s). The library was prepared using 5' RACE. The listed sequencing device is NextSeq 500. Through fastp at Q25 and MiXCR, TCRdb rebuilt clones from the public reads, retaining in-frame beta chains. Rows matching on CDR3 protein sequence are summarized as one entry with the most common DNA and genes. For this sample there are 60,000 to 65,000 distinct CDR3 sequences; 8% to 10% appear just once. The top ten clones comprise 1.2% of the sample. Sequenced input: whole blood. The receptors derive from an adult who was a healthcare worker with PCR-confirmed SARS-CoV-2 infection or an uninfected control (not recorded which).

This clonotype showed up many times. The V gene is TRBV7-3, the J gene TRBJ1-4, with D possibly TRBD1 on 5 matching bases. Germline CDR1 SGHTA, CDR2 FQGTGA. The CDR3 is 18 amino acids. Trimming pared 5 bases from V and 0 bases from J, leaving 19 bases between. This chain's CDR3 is CASSLPGTESATNEKLFF. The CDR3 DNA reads TGTGCCAGCAGCCTACCCGGGACGGAGAGTGCAACTAATGAAAAACTGTTTTTT.

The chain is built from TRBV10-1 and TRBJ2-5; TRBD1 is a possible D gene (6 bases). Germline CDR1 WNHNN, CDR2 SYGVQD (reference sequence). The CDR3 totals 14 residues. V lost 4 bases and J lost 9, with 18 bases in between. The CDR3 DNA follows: TGCGCCAGCAGTGTTATAGGACAGCCGAGCCCCCAGTACTTC. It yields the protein CASSVIGQPSPQYF.

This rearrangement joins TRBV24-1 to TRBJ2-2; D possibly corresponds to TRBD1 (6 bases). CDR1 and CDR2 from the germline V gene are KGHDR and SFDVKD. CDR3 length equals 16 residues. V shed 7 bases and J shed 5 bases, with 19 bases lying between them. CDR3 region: CATSPTGQRETGELFF. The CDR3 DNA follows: TGTGCCACCAGCCCCACAGGACAGAGAGAAACCGGGGAGCTGTTTTTT.

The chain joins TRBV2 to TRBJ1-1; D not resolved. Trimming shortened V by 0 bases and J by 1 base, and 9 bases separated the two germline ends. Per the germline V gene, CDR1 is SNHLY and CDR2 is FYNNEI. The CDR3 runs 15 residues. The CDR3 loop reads CASSEALYPNTEAFF. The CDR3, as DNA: TGTGCCAGCAGTGAAGCGCTTTACCCGAACACTGAAGCTTTCTTT.

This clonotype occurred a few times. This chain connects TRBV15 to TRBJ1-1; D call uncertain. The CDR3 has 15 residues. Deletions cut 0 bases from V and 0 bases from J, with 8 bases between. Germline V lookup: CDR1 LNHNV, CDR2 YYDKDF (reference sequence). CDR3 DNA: TGTGCCACCAGCAGAGATATCTTTTTGAACACTGAAGCTTTCTTT. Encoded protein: CATSRDIFLNTEAFF.

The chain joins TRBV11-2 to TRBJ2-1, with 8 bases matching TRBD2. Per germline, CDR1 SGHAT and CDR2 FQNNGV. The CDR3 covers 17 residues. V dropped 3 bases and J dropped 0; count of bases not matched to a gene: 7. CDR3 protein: CASSFPSGYSSYNEQFF. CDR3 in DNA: TGTGCCAGCAGCTTTCCTAGCGGGTACAGCTCCTACAATGAGCAGTTCTTC.